These 5 T cell receptor beta chains were all obtained from the same sample, sequenced in a study of response to subunit inactivated influenza vaccine. MiXCR, applied by TCRdb to the RT-PCR reads, yields one record per CDR3 protein. The sample lists about 800,000 distinct CDR3 sequences, 21% seen once, with 10% to 13% in the top ten. Specimen: PBMCs from blood, collected approximately 5 days after vaccination. These receptors all stem from a man aged 50 to 59 who received an inactivated influenza vaccine.

This clonotype has more than one count but fewer than ten. The V gene is TRBV25-1, the J gene TRBJ2-1; 9 nucleotides match TRBD2. The CDR3 loop spans 17 amino acids. CDR1 and CDR2 (germline): MGHDK, SYGVNS. The V and J ends lost 1 base and 7 bases, in that order; junction bases with no gene match: 11. CDR3 DNA sequence: TGTGCCAGCAGTGAATTAGGGGGTAGCGGGAGTAGGAATGAGCAGTTCTTC. Its protein is CASSELGGSGSRNEQFF.

This rearrangement joins TRBV30 to TRBJ2-3; tentative D call: TRBD1 (6 bases). The CDR3 totals 14 residues. Germline CDR1 is GTSNPN and CDR2 is SVGIG (reference sequence). Trimming stripped 3 bases from V and 2 bases from J, with 12 bases between. The CDR3, as DNA: TGTGCCTGGAGGCAAACAGGGCACACAGATACGCAGTATTTT. Amino acids: CAWRQTGHTDTQYF.

This clonotype came up many times. V usage is TRBV18 and J usage is TRBJ2-7; D gene ambiguous. The CDR3 is 15 amino acids. V lost 2 bases and J 3 bases, leaving 14 bases between the germline ends. Germline assignment: CDR1 KGHSH and CDR2 LQKENI. CDR3 protein: CASSPGRADRYEQYF. The CDR3 DNA follows: TGTGCCAGCTCACCAGGTCGGGCGGATCGCTACGAGCAGTACTTC.

This chain connects TRBV6-1 to TRBJ2-5, with 8 bases lining up with TRBD1. The CDR3 sequence is 17 residues long. V shed 4 bases, J shed 4 bases, and the junction held 14 bases outside the gene matches. Germline loops: CDR1 MNHNS, CDR2 SASEGT. DNA for the CDR3: TGTGCCAGCAGTGGTTTTAAAGACAGGGGCTGGGGAGAGACCCAGTACTTC. Translated, it gives CASSGFKDRGWGETQYF.

V is TRBV6-1 and J is TRBJ2-6; TRBD1 aligns across 7 bases. CDR1 MNHNS and CDR2 SASEGT come from the germline V gene. The CDR3 has 15 amino acids. The V and J ends lost 5 bases and 2 bases, in that order; junction bases with no gene match: 3. The CDR3 is CASSPTGAGANVLTF. CDR3 coding DNA: TGTGCCAGCAGTCCCACAGGGGCTGGGGCCAACGTCCTGACTTTC.